The clone carrying this TCR beta chain was seen only a few times. Per germline, CDR1 SGHDT and CDR2 YYEEEE. V lost 0 bases to trimming and J lost 7 bases; unmatched junction nucleotides: 12. The CDR3 runs to 17 residues. Source study methods: Reference gene primer amplification gave nucleated cell count estimates. Sequenced by immunoSEQ multiplex PCR; TCRdb stores in-frame clones only, minus some. That table is the source of V, J and clone size, and D and trimming were worked out from the DNA. In the table there are 150,000 to 200,000 clones, around 84% of which are singletons. This record comes from a study of blood T cell repertoires in COVID-19. Study context: COVID-19 samples, acute and convalescent, were from the United States, Italy and Spain. PBMCs, B-cell-depleted T cells, or T cells were the source of the cDNA or gDNA that made up the material.

The source is a woman at least 80 years old with acute or convalescent COVID-19. The genes are TRBV5-6 and TRBJ2-7; 11 bases map to TRBD1. Sequenced sample: peripheral blood. The chain's CDR3 is CASSLGWGGQGAKEQYF. CDR3 coding DNA: TGTGCCAGCAGCTTGGGTTGGGGAGGACAGGGGGCGAAGGAGCAGTACTTC. The full variable domain, in which reference TRBV5-6 and TRBJ2-7 provide the parts outside the CDR3, is DAGVTQSPTHLIKTRGQQVTLRCSPKSGHDTVSWYQQALGQGPQFIFQYYEEEERQRGNFPDRFSGHQFPNYSSELNVNALLLGDSALYLCASSLGWGGQGAKEQYFGPGTRLTVT.